The 27 T cell receptor beta chains below come from one sample, sequenced in a study of spatial heterogeneity in lung cancer. Study results and limitations: One measure, the expanded intratumoral alpha and beta TCR count, tracked tumor mutation counts.

TCRdb re-derived calls from the 5' RACE reads in MiXCR, one entry per CDR3 protein. The sample records about 2,000 distinct CDR3 sequences, roughly a fifth being singletons. Their antigens remain unidentified. As for time point: sample taken at primary tumor resection. This sample comprised lung tumor tissue, obtained at surgery. These TCRs come from a male donor with early-stage non-small cell lung cancer.

The chain employs TRBV28 and TRBJ2-7, with TRBD2 matching 7 bases. The CDR3 is 14 amino acids. Trimming removed 6 bases from V and 0 bases from J; junction bases left unmatched: 5. Germline loops: CDR1 MDHEN, CDR2 SYDVKM. For the CDR3, the DNA is TGTGCCAGCAGCAAAGCGGGAAGCTCCTACGAGCAGTACTTC. It specifies CASSKAGSSYEQYF.

This clonotype was counted a single time. The rearrangement uses TRBV19 and TRBJ1-5; no definite D call. CDR3 length: 12 amino acids. Looked up from germline, CDR1 is LNHDA and CDR2 is SQIVND (reference sequence). V lost 3 bases and J lost 4, with 4 bases in between. The CDR3 nucleotides read TGTGCCAGTAGTATCTGGAATCAGCCCCAGCATTTT. Its translation: CASSIWNQPQHF.

The rearrangement joins TRBV6-5 to TRBJ2-3; tentatively, D is TRBD1 (6 bases). Germline lookup yields CDR1 MNHEY and CDR2 SVGAGI. Trimming cost V 8 bases and J 2 bases, with 20 bases left between them. This CDR3 has 16 amino acids. The CDR3 region is CASGPRRTANTDTQYF. CDR3 DNA sequence: TGTGCCAGCGGTCCCCGAAGGACAGCTAACACAGATACGCAGTATTTT.

The V and J genes are TRBV6-1 and TRBJ1-2, with D uncertain. Between the trimmed V and J ends, which lost 1 base and 6 bases, there was a span of 6 bases. The CDR3 sequence is 12 residues long. The V gene's germline CDR1 is MNHNS and CDR2 SASEGT. The CDR3 loop reads CASSEGTDGYTF. The CDR3 coding sequence is TGTGCCAGCAGTGAAGGAACCGATGGCTACACCTTC.

This clonotype is classed as large. The V call is TRBV12-3 or TRBV12-4, the J call TRBJ1-3; 10 nucleotides line up with TRBD1. Trimming at V came to 4 bases and at J to 2 bases, leaving 2 bases not matched to a gene. The CDR3 has 15 amino acids. CDR3 sequence: CASSSGTGAGNTIYF. The CDR3 DNA reads as TGTGCCAGCAGTTCCGGGACAGGGGCTGGAAACACCATATATTTT.

This clonotype appeared many times. This chain connects TRBV4-1 to TRBJ1-2; 9 positions agree with TRBD1. Losses at the gene ends were 2 bases for V and 6 bases for J; bases not matched to a gene: 1. Germline values: CDR1 MGHRA, CDR2 YSYEKL. The CDR3 is 13 amino acids. CDR3 in amino acids: CASSQRQGDGYTF. The CDR3 DNA is TGCGCCAGCAGCCAAAGACAGGGGGATGGCTACACCTTC.

This clonotype qualifies as medium-sized. The V gene is TRBV6-5, the J gene TRBJ2-2; weak D call: TRBD1 (6 bases). Between the trimmed V and J ends, which lost 5 bases and 2 bases, there was a span of 9 bases. Per germline, CDR1 MNHEY and CDR2 SVGAGI. This CDR3 has 14 residues. Here the CDR3 DNA reads TGTGCCAGCAGTGCAGGGGCCAACACCGGGGAGCTGTTTTTT. This codes for CASSAGANTGELFF.

V gene TRBV27 combines with J gene TRBJ1-1, with 9 bases fitting TRBD1. Germline CDR1 reads MNHEY; CDR2 reads SMNVEV (reference sequence). J lost 1 base, V lost 8 bases, and 8 bases had no gene match. This CDR3 is 15 amino acids long. CDR3 sequence: CASLRTGARNTEAFF. For the CDR3, the DNA is TGTGCCAGCTTGAGGACAGGGGCCCGGAACACTGAAGCTTTCTTT.

Within the sample, this clonotype is medium-sized. The chain employs TRBV11-2 and TRBJ2-7, with D hard to call. This CDR3 is 13 amino acids long. CDR1 SGHAT and CDR2 FQNNGV come from the germline V gene. Deletions cut 2 bases from V and 3 bases from J, with 8 bases between. CDR3 nucleotides: TGTGCCAGCAGCTTATTCGGATTCTACGAGCAGTACTTC. Its translation: CASSLFGFYEQYF.

Judged by abundance, this clonotype is large. The chain couples TRBV29-1 to TRBJ1-1, with a possible D match to TRBD1 (5 bases). Germline assignment: CDR1 SQVTM and CDR2 ANQGSEA. The ends were cut back, 6 bases at V and 6 bases at J, with 14 bases in the middle. This CDR3 region has 12 residues. CDR3: CSVYRTSSEAFF. The CDR3 DNA sequence: TGCAGCGTATACAGGACTAGCTCTGAAGCTTTCTTT.

This clonotype qualifies as large. This rearrangement joins TRBV2 to TRBJ1-1; possible D gene TRBD1, 6 bases. V lost 6 bases, J lost 2 bases, and 13 bases lay in between. Germline V gene lookup returns CDR1 SNHLY and CDR2 FYNNEI. The CDR3 contains 14 residues. Written as DNA, the CDR3 is TGTGCCAGCAGGCCATATGGGGGCAACACTGAAGCTTTCTTT. Translated, it gives CASRPYGGNTEAFF.

This clonotype was seen more than once but under ten times. The chain combines TRBV4-1 with TRBJ2-7, with a possible D match to TRBD2 (6 bases). From germline, CDR1 is MGHRA and CDR2 YSYEKL. This CDR3 spans 14 amino acids. V was shortened by 0 bases and J by 8 bases, with 14 bases between the two germline ends. The CDR3 reads CASSQDFTSLQQYV. The CDR3 DNA follows: TGCGCCAGCAGCCAAGATTTTACTAGCCTACAGCAGTACGTC.

This clonotype was observed once. The CDR3 sequence: CASSPRQGPGYTF. DNA of the CDR3: TGTGCCAGTAGTCCCCGACAGGGGCCTGGCTACACCTTC. The J gene is TRBJ1-2, the V gene TRBV19; 8 bases line up with TRBD1. V lost 5 bases and J lost 7; bases outside the gene matches: 6. Germline values: CDR1 LNHDA, CDR2 SQIVND (reference sequence). The CDR3 extends over 13 amino acids.

In its sample, this clonotype was seen many times. The rearrangement joins TRBV28 to TRBJ1-2; no firm D call. The V gene's germline CDR1 is MDHEN and CDR2 SYDVKM. Between the trimmed V and J ends, which lost 5 bases and 8 bases, there was a span of 15 bases. CDR3 length: 13 amino acids. Here the CDR3 DNA reads TGTGCCAGCAGTCCTGTAACGATCGAGGGCTACACCTTC. It is translated as CASSPVTIEGYTF.

This clonotype is termed medium-sized. The chain joins TRBV25-1 to TRBJ1-4; possibly TRBD1 for D (5 bases). From germline, CDR1 is MGHDK and CDR2 SYGVNS. The V and J ends lost 1 base and 7 bases respectively, with 16 bases between them. The CDR3 covers 16 residues. CDR3 residues: CASSEWSGDWSEKLFF. In DNA, the CDR3 is TGTGCCAGCAGTGAATGGTCGGGGGATTGGAGTGAAAAACTGTTTTTT.

The chain joins TRBV2 to TRBJ1-1; D call uncertain. The CDR3 sequence is 12 residues long. V lost 5 bases and J 2 bases, leaving 6 bases between the germline ends. Germline lookup yields CDR1 SNHLY and CDR2 FYNNEI. The CDR3 reads CASSYQNTEAFF. CDR3 in DNA: TGTGCCAGCAGTTATCAAAACACTGAAGCTTTCTTT.

This chain connects TRBV27 to TRBJ2-7, with D unclear. V was shortened by 3 bases and J by 7 bases, with 10 bases between the two germline ends. The germline V gene has CDR1 MNHEY and CDR2 SMNVEV (reference sequence). The CDR3 length is 12 residues. The CDR3 bases are TGTGCCAGCAGTTTGGCTGGTAGAGAGCAGTACTTC. It is translated as CASSLAGREQYF.

In this sample, this clonotype is medium-sized. The V call is TRBV4-2, the J call TRBJ1-3; D remains unclear. Germline V gene sequence: CDR1 LGHNA, CDR2 YNFKEQ. The CDR3 spans 14 residues. V was cut by 4 bases and J by 4 bases, with 11 bases left in between. The DNA of the CDR3 is TGTGCCAGCAGCCGACCCGGTGGAGGAAACACCATATATTTT. As protein: CASSRPGGGNTIYF.

This clonotype was observed a few times. The chain carries TRBV9 and TRBJ2-3; TRBD2 agrees at 11 bases. Losses at the gene ends were 0 bases for V and 7 bases for J; bases not matched to a gene: 7. Germline values: CDR1 SGDLS, CDR2 YYNGEE. The CDR3 consists of 16 residues. The CDR3: CASSVGLAGGGYTQYF. The CDR3 DNA follows: TGTGCCAGCAGCGTAGGCCTAGCGGGAGGTGGTTATACGCAGTATTTT.

The gene calls are TRBV7-2 and TRBJ1-4; D not certain. Trimming pared 4 bases from V and 8 bases from J, leaving 17 bases between. CDR1 is SGHTA and CDR2 is FQGNSA in the germline V gene. This CDR3 comprises 15 residues. This CDR3 reads CASSWPVGCREKLFF. CDR3 bases: TGTGCCAGCAGCTGGCCAGTGGGCTGTAGGGAAAAACTGTTTTTT.

This clonotype was seen at least ten times. The chain has TRBV7-9 and TRBJ2-1, with 14 bases matching TRBD2. Germline CDR1 and CDR2: SEHNR and FQNEAQ (reference sequence). The CDR3 totals 15 residues. Losses at the gene ends were 6 bases for V and 7 bases for J; bases not matched to a gene: 5. DNA for the CDR3: TGTGCCAGCAGTTTGGGACTAGCGGGAGTGAATGAGCAGTTCTTC. This gives the protein CASSLGLAGVNEQFF.

By sample fraction, this clonotype is medium-sized. The chain couples TRBV4-1 to TRBJ1-1; D is unclear. The germline V gene encodes CDR1 MGHRA and CDR2 YSYEKL. The V end lost 4 bases, the J end lost 1 base, and 7 bases lay between the germline ends. The CDR3 contains 13 residues. CDR3 loop: CASSLPSNTEAFF. CDR3 sequence (DNA): TGCGCCAGCAGCCTACCGTCGAACACTGAAGCTTTCTTT.

The chain links TRBV2 to TRBJ2-7; 8 positions match TRBD2. From germline, CDR1 is SNHLY and CDR2 FYNNEI. The CDR3 is made up of 14 amino acids. The V and J ends lost 5 bases and 3 bases, in that order; junction bases with no gene match: 6. CDR3 in amino acids: CASSWSGGDYEQYV. CDR3 DNA sequence: TGTGCCAGCAGTTGGTCGGGGGGGGACTACGAGCAGTACGTC.

This clonotype was seen at least ten times. This sequence joins TRBV6-1 and TRBJ1-5, with 7 bases that match TRBD1. The CDR3 is 13 residues long. Germline V CDR1 and CDR2: MNHNS, SASEGT. V was pared by 2 bases and J by 7 bases, with 2 bases of the junction left unmatched. CDR3 protein: CASSENRGQPQHF. The DNA of the CDR3 is TGTGCCAGCAGTGAAAACAGGGGACAGCCCCAGCATTTT.

This clonotype was detected many times. The chain employs TRBV6-6 and TRBJ2-3; D is uncertain. The CDR3 sequence is 12 residues long. CDR1 MNHNY and CDR2 SVGAGI come from the germline V gene (reference sequence). Trimming pared 3 bases from V and 4 bases from J, leaving 5 bases between. CDR3 sequence (DNA): TGTGCCAGCAGTTATCACCCAGATACGCAGTATTTT. It is translated as CASSYHPDTQYF.

This chain links TRBV12-3 or TRBV12-4 with TRBJ2-5, with D possibly matching TRBD2 (5 bases). The V gene lost 5 bases and the J gene lost 5 bases, with 9 bases spanning the gap. The CDR3 runs to 12 residues. CDR3 loop: CASSASGETQYF. The CDR3 DNA reads TGTGCCAGCAGTGCGTCGGGGGAGACCCAGTACTTC.

The table lists this clonotype with many counts. This chain joins TRBV7-3 and TRBJ2-2, with a weak D call TRBD2 (5 bases). The CDR3 has 15 amino acids. V was trimmed by 3 bases and J by 5 bases, leaving 13 bases between them. Germline CDR1 SGHTA, CDR2 FQGTGA. CDR3 region: CASSFAPGLTGELFF. The CDR3 DNA is TGTGCCAGCAGCTTCGCACCGGGATTAACCGGGGAGCTGTTTTTT.